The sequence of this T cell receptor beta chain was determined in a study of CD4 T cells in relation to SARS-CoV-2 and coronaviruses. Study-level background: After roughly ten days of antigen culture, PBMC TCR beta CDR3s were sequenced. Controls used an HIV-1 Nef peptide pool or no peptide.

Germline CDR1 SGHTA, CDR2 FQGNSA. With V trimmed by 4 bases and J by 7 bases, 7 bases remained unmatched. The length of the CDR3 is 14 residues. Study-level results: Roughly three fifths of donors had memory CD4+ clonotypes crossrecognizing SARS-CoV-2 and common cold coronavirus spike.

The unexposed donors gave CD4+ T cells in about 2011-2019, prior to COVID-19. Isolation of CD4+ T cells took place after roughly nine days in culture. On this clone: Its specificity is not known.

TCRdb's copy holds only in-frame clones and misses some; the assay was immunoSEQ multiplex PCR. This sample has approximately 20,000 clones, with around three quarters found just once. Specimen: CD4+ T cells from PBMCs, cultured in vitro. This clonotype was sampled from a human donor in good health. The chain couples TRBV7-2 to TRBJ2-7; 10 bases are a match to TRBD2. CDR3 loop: CASSSGLAGDEQYF. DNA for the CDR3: TGTGCCAGCAGCTCCGGGCTAGCGGGAGATGAGCAGTACTTC.